This entry concerns a single T cell receptor beta chain. Its antigen remains unidentified. The data were obtained in a study of cytomegalovirus exposure and HLA in healthy donors. Study-wide findings and caveats: Serostatus for CMV was the only available immune exposure information. According to the study, 180 or so TCR beta chains were cytomegalovirus-associated.

Unrecorded for this donor was the CMV serostatus. V was pared by 5 bases and J by 4 bases, with 7 bases of the junction left unmatched. Germline CDR1 is MNHEY and CDR2 is SVGAGI. The CDR3 runs to 14 residues. Primers included in the PCR were 60 Vbeta and 13 Jbeta primers. Assay: immunoSEQ multiplex PCR; the TCRdb copy retains only in-frame clones and omits some. Among 150,000 to 200,000 clones listed, more than 60% were seen once. The receptor was derived from a human donor in good health. The gene calls are TRBV6-5 and TRBJ1-2; 7 positions match TRBD1. The sequenced material came from PBMCs. CDR3: CASSPLGDSYGYTF. The CDR3 DNA reads TGTGCCAGCAGTCCCCTCGGGGACAGCTATGGCTACACCTTC.